Sequencing of this TCR beta chain was carried out in a study of radiation and T cells in renal cell carcinoma. Study at large: Nephrectomy followed 15 Gy stereotactic body radiation by 4 weeks.

Time point described: blood 2 weeks post-SBRT. The treatment denotes: 15 Gy SBRT to primary tumor, nephrectomy 4 weeks later. This renal cell carcinoma was of the clear cell type. Libraries were prepared by immunoSEQ multiplex PCR; TCRdb keeps only in-frame clonotypes and omits some of them. The repertoire includes around 80,000 clones, roughly 80% of them detected once, and under 6.5% sits in the top ten. Study-wide results and limits: From baseline, blood top tumor clonotypes peaked at 2 weeks post-radiation. Pretreatment tumor biopsies were lacking, so baseline clonotypes are unknown.

Turning to this clone: Its antigen remains unidentified.

The CDR3 consists of 15 residues. J lost 4 bases, V lost 8 bases, and 10 bases had no gene match. Germline assignment: CDR1 MNHEY and CDR2 SMNVEV (reference sequence). The sequenced sample was blood, obtained from a patient whose treatment included radiotherapy and nephrectomy. J is TRBJ1-1 and V is TRBV27, with TRBD1 identical over 10 bases. This receptor was identified in a man in his sixties with renal cell carcinoma. CDR3 in amino acids: CASCVTGGAGTEAFF. The DNA of the CDR3 is TGTGCCAGCTGCGTGACAGGGGGCGCGGGCACTGAAGCTTTCTTT.